This TCR beta chain derives from a study of OX40 agonist ivuxolimab in advanced cancers. Study as a whole: Earlier anti-PD-1, anti-PD-L1 or anti-CTLA-4 therapy was permitted; over 35% had received some. Whole-study results and caveats: Expanded clones tended on average to be more numerous among CD8+ T cells than CD4+.

Note on this clone: What it binds is not known.

V trimming: 4 bases; J trimming: 6 bases; junction bases outside the gene matches: 5. Germline V gene lookup returns CDR1 MGHDK and CDR2 SYGVNS. The CDR3 is made up of 14 amino acids. Assay: immunoSEQ multiplex PCR; the TCRdb copy retains only in-frame clones and omits some. The sample lists fewer than 70,000 clones, over 80% occurring once. At baseline, cycle 4 day 1, and cycle 7 day 1, blood was sampled. The rearrangement joins TRBV25-1 to TRBJ1-2; 10 positions match TRBD1. The sequenced sample was CD4+ or CD8+ T cells sorted from blood, obtained in a trial of the OX40 agonist ivuxolimab. This clonotype originated in an adult with an advanced solid tumor such as melanoma, head and neck, liver or kidney cancer. The CDR3 DNA is TGTGCCAGCAGTGGGATGGGACAGGGGAATGGCTACACCTTC. This codes for CASSGMGQGNGYTF.